A single sample is the source of the 8 T cell receptor beta chains below, sequenced in a study of T cells in Graves' hyperthyroidism and ophthalmopathy. Template material for amplifying TCR beta CDR3 regions consisted of RNA transcripts. During a first-round RT-PCR of the TCR CDR3, the HTBI primer set was used. TCRdb re-derived calls from the multiplex PCR reads in MiXCR, one entry per CDR3 protein. The table shows a few hundred thousand distinct CDR3 sequences, with about a sixth occurring only once. Material for sequencing was blood. Every receptor here comes from a woman aged 35 to 49 with Graves' ophthalmopathy.

This clonotype has ten or more counts. This CDR3 is CASSSSGWGGATQYF. DNA of the CDR3: TGTGCCAGCAGTTCTAGCGGGTGGGGTGGGGCTACGCAGTATTTT. The rearrangement links TRBV12-3 or TRBV12-4 to TRBJ2-3; TRBD2 matches at 8 bases. V lost 4 bases and J lost 8; bases outside the gene matches: 11. CDR3 length: 15 amino acids.

This clonotype was observed a few times. This chain links TRBV27 with TRBJ2-6; D possibly uses TRBD1 or TRBD2 (5 bases each). Trimming stripped 3 bases from V and 0 bases from J, with 9 bases between. Germline values: CDR1 MNHEY, CDR2 SMNVEV (reference sequence). The CDR3 runs 16 residues. The CDR3 here is CASSLRGNSGANVLTF. CDR3 nucleotide sequence: TGTGCCAGCAGTTTGAGGGGTAACTCTGGGGCCAACGTCCTGACTTTC.

Only a few counts were recorded for this clonotype. The CDR3 DNA reads TGTGCCAGCAGCTTTTCTCCCTCCCCGGGACCTGAAAGGCCCGAAGAGACCCAGTACTTC. Encoded protein: CASSFSPSPGPERPEETQYF. The chain couples TRBV5-6 to TRBJ2-5; TRBD1 or TRBD2 may be the D gene (5 bases each). The CDR3 covers 20 residues. Deletions cut 2 bases from V and 3 bases from J, with 29 bases between. The germline V gene has CDR1 SGHDT and CDR2 YYEEEE.

There are a few counts of this clonotype. The chain uses TRBV4-1 and TRBJ2-3; 8 positions agree with TRBD2. The CDR3 consists of 16 residues. Trimming removed 1 base from V and 0 bases from J; junction bases left unmatched: 3. Germline V CDR1 and CDR2: MGHRA, YSYEKL. The CDR3 reads CASSQVERGSTDTQYF. In nucleotides, the CDR3 is TGCGCCAGCAGCCAAGTTGAGCGGGGGAGCACAGATACGCAGTATTTT.

The chain is built from TRBV7-8 and TRBJ1-2; D is perhaps TRBD1 (5 bases). The CDR3 consists of 18 residues. The germline V gene encodes CDR1 SGHVS and CDR2 FQNEAQ. The ends were cut back, 5 bases at V and 0 bases at J, with 22 bases in the middle. CDR3 residues: CASSPVLQGTKANYGYTF. The CDR3 DNA is TGTGCCAGCAGCCCCGTGCTCCAGGGAACAAAGGCTAACTATGGCTACACCTTC.

This clonotype has a count of ten or more. The genes are TRBV18 and TRBJ1-1; no firm D call. The CDR3 is 13 residues long. Germline-derived CDR1 and CDR2 are KGHSH and LQKENI. The germline V and J ends were trimmed by 0 bases and 0 bases, with 2 bases remaining between them. The CDR3 DNA sequence: TGTGCCAGCTCACCACCCATGAACACTGAAGCTTTCTTT. Its protein product is CASSPPMNTEAFF.

This clonotype was seen ten or more times. V and J are TRBV5-4 and TRBJ1-1; D call uncertain. This CDR3 has 12 amino acids. In germline, CDR1 is SGHNT, CDR2 YYREEE (reference sequence). V was pared by 4 bases and J by 1 base, with 5 bases between. This CDR3 reads CASSLKNTEAFF. CDR3 DNA sequence: TGTGCCAGCAGCCTAAAGAACACTGAAGCTTTCTTT.

This clonotype came up many times. The V and J genes are TRBV20-1 and TRBJ1-5; D gene unclear. The CDR3 loop spans 15 amino acids. CDR1 is DFQATT, CDR2 SNEGSKA, per germline (reference sequence). Trimming cost V 1 base and J 5 bases, with 15 bases left between them. CDR3 DNA sequence: TGCAGTGCTAGAGGCGACCGAGTTGTCGATCAGCCCCAGCATTTT. Protein sequence: CSARGDRVVDQPQHF.